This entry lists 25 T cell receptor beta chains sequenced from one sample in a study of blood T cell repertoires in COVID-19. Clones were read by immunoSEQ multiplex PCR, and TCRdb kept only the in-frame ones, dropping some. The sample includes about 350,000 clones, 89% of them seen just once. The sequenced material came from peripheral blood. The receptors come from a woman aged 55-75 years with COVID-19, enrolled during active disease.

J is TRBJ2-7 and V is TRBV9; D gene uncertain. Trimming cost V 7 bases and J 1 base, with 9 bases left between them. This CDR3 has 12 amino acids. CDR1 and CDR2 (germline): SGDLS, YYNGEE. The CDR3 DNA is TGTGCCAGCGGAACAGTTTCCTACGAGCAGTACTTC. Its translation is CASGTVSYEQYF.

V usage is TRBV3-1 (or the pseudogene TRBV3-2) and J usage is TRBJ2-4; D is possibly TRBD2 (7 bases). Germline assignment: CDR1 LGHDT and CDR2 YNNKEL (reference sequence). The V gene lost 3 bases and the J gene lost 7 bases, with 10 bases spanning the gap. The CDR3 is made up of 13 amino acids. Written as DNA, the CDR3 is TGTGCCAGCAGCCACGGGGGGCGTAACATTCAGTACTTC. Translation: CASSHGGRNIQYF.

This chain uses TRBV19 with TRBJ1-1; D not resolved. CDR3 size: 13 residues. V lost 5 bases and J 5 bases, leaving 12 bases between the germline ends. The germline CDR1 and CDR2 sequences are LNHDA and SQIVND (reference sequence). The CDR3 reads CASSVQVFTEAFF. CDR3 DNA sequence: TGTGCCAGTAGTGTGCAGGTTTTTACTGAAGCTTTCTTT.

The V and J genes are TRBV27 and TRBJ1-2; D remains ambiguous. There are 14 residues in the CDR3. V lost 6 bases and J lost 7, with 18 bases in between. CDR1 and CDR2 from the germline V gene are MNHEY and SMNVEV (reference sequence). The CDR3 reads CASRNAGIPFGYTF. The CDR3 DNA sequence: TGTGCCAGCAGGAATGCGGGGATCCCCTTTGGCTACACCTTC.

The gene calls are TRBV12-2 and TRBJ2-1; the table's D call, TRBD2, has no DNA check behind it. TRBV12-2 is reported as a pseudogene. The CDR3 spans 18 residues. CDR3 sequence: CASRLAQPDPGNPNEQFF. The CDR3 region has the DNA TGTGCAAGTCGCTTAGCGCAGCCGGACCCGGGGAATCCTAATGAGCAGTTCTTC.

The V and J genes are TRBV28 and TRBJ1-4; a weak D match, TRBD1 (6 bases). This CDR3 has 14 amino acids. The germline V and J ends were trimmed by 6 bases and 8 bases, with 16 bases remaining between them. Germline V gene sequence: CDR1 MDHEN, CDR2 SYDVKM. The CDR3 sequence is CASRPRGGREKLFF. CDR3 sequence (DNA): TGTGCCAGCAGGCCGCGGGGGGGGCGCGAAAAACTGTTTTTT.

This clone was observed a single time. The CDR3 nucleotides are TGTGCCAGCAGTGAGCCCGGGACAGGGGTTTACGAGCAGTACTTC. This gives the protein CASSEPGTGVYEQYF. V gene TRBV6-1 combines with J gene TRBJ2-7; 10 bases match TRBD1. Trimming removed 3 bases from V and 4 bases from J; junction bases left unmatched: 6. Germline V gene data show CDR1 as MNHNS and CDR2 as SASEGT. The CDR3 is made up of 15 amino acids.

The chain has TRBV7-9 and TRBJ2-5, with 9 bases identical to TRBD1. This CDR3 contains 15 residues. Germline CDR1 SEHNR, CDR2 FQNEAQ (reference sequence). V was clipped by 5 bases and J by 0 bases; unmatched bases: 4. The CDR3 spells CASSTGQGNQETQYF. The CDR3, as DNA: TGTGCCAGCAGCACGGGACAGGGTAACCAAGAGACCCAGTACTTC.

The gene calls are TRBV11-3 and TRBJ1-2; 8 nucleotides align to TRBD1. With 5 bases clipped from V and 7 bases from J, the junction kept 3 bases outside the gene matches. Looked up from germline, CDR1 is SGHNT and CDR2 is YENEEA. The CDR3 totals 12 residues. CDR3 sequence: CASSAGGFGYTF. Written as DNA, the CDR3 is TGTGCCAGCAGCGCAGGGGGCTTTGGCTACACCTTC.

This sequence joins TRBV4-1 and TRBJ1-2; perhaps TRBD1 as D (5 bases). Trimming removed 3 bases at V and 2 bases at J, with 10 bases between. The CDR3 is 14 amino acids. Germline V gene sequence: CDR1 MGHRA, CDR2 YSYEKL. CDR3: CASSHTGGNYGYTF. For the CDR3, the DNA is TGCGCCAGCAGCCATACAGGCGGAAACTATGGCTACACCTTC.

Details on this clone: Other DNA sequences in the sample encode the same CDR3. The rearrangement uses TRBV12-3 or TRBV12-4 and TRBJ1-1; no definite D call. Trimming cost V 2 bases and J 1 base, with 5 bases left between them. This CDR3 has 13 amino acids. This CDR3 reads CASSLRGNTEAFF. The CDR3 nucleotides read TGTGCCAGCAGTTTACGAGGGAACACTGAAGCTTTCTTT.

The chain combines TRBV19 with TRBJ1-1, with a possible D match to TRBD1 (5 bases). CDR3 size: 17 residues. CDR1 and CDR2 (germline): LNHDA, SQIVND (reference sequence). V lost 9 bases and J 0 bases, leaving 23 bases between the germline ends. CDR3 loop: CASSDREGRTLNTEAFF. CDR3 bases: TGTGCCAGCTCCGATCGGGAGGGACGCACCTTGAACACTGAAGCTTTCTTT.

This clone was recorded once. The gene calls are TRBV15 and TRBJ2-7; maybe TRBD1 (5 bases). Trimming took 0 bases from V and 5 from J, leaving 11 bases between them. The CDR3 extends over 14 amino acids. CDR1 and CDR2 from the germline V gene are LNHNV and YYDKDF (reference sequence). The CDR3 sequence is CATSREGVGDEQYF. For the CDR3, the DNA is TGTGCCACCAGCAGAGAAGGTGTAGGGGACGAGCAGTACTTC.

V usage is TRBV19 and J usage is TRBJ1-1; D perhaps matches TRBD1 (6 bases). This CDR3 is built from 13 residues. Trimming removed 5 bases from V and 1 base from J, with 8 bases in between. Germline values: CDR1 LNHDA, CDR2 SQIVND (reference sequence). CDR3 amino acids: CASSLQGNTEAFF. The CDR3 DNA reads TGTGCCAGTAGTCTACAGGGGAACACTGAAGCTTTCTTT.

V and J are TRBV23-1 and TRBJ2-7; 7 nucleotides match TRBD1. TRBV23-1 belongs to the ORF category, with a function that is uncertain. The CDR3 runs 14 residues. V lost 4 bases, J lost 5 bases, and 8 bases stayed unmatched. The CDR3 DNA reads TGCGCCAGCAGTCGCGGCAGGGGGATTAACGAGCAGTACTTC. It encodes CASSRGRGINEQYF.

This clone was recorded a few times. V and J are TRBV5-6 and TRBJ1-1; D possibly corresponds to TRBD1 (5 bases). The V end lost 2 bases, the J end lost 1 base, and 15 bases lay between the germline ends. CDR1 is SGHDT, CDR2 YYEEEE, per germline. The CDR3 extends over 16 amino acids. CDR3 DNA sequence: TGTGCCAGCAGCTTCAGGTTAACAGGACAGAACACTGAAGCTTTCTTT. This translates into CASSFRLTGQNTEAFF.

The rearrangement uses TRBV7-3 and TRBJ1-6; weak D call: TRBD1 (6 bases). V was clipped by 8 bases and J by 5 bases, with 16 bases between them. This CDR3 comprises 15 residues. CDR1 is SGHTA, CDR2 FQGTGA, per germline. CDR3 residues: CASQLDRLNNSPLHF. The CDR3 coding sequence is TGTGCCAGCCAACTAGACAGGCTCAATAATTCACCCCTCCACTTT.

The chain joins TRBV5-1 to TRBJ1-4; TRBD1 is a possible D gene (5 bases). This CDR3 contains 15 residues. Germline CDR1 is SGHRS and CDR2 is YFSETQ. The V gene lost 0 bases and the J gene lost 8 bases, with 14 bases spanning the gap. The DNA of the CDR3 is TGCGCCAGCAGCTTGGGGTCACCGCGGGGGGAAAAACTGTTTTTT. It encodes CASSLGSPRGEKLFF.

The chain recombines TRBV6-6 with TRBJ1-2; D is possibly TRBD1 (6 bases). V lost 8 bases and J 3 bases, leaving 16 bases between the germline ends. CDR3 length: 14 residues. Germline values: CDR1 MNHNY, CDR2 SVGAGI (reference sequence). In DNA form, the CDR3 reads TGTGCCAGCGGGAGGGACATCTATTACTATGGCTACACCTTC. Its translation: CASGRDIYYYGYTF.

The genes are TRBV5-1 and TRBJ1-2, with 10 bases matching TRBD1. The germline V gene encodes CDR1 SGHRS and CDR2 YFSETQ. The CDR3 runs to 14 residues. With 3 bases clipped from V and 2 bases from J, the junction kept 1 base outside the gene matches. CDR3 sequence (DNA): TGCGCCAGCAGCTGGACAGGGGGGAACTATGGCTACACCTTC. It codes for CASSWTGGNYGYTF. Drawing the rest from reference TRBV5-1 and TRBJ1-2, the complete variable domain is KAGVTQTPRYLIKTRGQQVTLSCSPISGHRSVSWYQQTPGQGLQFLFEYFSETQRNKGNFPGRFSGRQFSNSRSEMNVSTLELGDSALYLCASSWTGGNYGYTFGSGTRLTVV.

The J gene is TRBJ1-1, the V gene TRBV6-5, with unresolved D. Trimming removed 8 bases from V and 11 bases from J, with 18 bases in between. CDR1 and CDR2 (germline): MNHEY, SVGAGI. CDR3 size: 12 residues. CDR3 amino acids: CASRSRWGAAFF. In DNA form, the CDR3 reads TGTGCCAGCCGTTCGCGGTGGGGAGCCGCTTTCTTT.

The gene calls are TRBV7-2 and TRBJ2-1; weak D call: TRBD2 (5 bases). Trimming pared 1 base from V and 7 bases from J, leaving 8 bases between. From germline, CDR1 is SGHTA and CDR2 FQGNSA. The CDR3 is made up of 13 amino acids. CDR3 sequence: CASSLGPGNEQFF. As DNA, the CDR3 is TGTGCCAGCAGCTTAGGTCCGGGAAATGAGCAGTTCTTC.

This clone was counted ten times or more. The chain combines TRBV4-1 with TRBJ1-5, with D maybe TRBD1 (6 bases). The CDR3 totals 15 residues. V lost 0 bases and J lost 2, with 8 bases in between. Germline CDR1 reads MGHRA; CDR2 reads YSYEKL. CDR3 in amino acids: CASSQERQGNQPQHF. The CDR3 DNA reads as TGCGCCAGCAGCCAAGAGAGACAGGGCAATCAGCCCCAGCATTTT.

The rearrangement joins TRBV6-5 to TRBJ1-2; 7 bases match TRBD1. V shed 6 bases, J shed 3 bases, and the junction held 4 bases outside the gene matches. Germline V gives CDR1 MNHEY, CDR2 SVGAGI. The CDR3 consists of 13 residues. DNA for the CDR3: TGTGCCAGCAGACGACAGGGCCACTATGGCTACACCTTC. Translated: CASRRQGHYGYTF.

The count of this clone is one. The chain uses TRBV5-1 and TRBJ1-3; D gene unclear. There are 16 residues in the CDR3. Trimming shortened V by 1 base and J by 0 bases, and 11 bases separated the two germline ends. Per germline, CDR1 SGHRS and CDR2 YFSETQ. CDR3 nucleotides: TGCGCCAGCAGCTTGTCCGGCCTAGGCTCTGGAAACACCATATATTTT. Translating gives CASSLSGLGSGNTIYF.